Listed below are T cell receptor beta chains from one sample, sequenced in a study of blood T cell repertoires in COVID-19. Using immunoSEQ multiplex PCR, the repertoire was profiled, and TCRdb retains in-frame clones only, with some absent. The repertoire holds approximately 99,000 clones, with about 85% as singletons. The sample consisted of peripheral blood. Every receptor here comes from a woman in her 70s with acute or convalescent COVID-19. Each CDR3 is given with its conserved first and last residue. D genes are given only for firm matches. For some rows the clone size is stated as once, few or many, or as a class when expanded; others skip it.

CDR3	DNA	size	V	J	D
CASSLHSYNEQFF	TGTGCCAGCAGCTTACACTCTTACAATGAGCAGTTCTTC	once	TRBV11-2	TRBJ2-1	.
CASSLGTREGPYNEQFF	TGTGCCAGCAGCTTAGGCACGCGGGAGGGCCCGTACAATGAGCAGTTCTTC	.	TRBV7-6	TRBJ2-1	TRBD2
CASSQRDRTDTQYF	TGTGCCAGCTCCCAACGGGATAGGACAGATACGCAGTATTTT	.	TRBV18	TRBJ2-3	.
CASSLIGRGLGEAFF	TGTGCCAGCAGCTTGATAGGCAGGGGGCTGGGTGAAGCTTTCTTT	.	TRBV7-2	TRBJ1-1	TRBD1
CASSSDTVTEAFF	TGTGCCAGCAGCTCAGATACAGTCACTGAAGCTTTCTTT	.	TRBV7-2	TRBJ1-1	.
CASSRYTGSDTEAFF	TGTGCCAGCTCACGATACACAGGGTCGGACACTGAAGCTTTCTTT	.	TRBV18	TRBJ1-1	.
CASSLDALYGYTF	TGCGCCAGCAGCCTAGATGCGCTATATGGCTACACCTTC	.	TRBV5-1	TRBJ1-2	.
CASRDRGISAEAFF	TGTGCCAGCAGGGACAGGGGGATTTCGGCTGAAGCTTTCTTT	.	TRBV3-1/TRBV3-2	TRBJ1-1	TRBD1
CASSLGSGYNEQFF	TGTGCCAGCAGCTTAGGTTCAGGGTACAATGAGCAGTTCTTC	.	TRBV7-9	TRBJ2-1	.
CASSQSTGANQPQHF	TGTGCCAGCAGCCAATCGACAGGAGCAAATCAGCCCCAGCATTTT	once	TRBV3-1/TRBV3-2	TRBJ1-5	.
CASSYPGAGYTF	TGTGCCAGCAGTTACCCAGGGGCTGGCTACACCTTC	.	TRBV6-6	TRBJ1-2	.
CASSQRIGTEAFF	TGTGCCAGCAGCCAGAGAATCGGGACTGAAGCTTTCTTT	once	TRBV3-1/TRBV3-2	TRBJ1-1	.
CASSLQGSQPQHF	TGCGCCAGCAGCTTACAGGGGAGTCAGCCCCAGCATTTT	.	TRBV5-1	TRBJ1-5	TRBD1
CASSQAQGDTQYF	TGTGCCAGCAGCCAAGCCCAGGGAGATACGCAGTATTTT	.	TRBV3-1/TRBV3-2	TRBJ2-3	.
CASCPGVKETQYF	TGTGCCAGCTGCCCGGGGGTAAAAGAGACCCAGTACTTC	.	TRBV18	TRBJ2-5	.
CASSPQGAQGNTIYF	TGTGCCAGCAGCCCACAGGGGGCTCAAGGAAACACCATATATTTT	.	TRBV7-2	TRBJ1-3	TRBD1
CSARVANTIYF	TGCAGTGCTAGAGTGGCAAACACCATATATTTT	.	TRBV20-1	TRBJ1-3	.
CASSLDSNYGYTF	TGTGCCAGCAGCTTGGACAGCAACTATGGCTACACCTTC	.	TRBV5-4	TRBJ1-2	.
CASSQTSDRTGGYTF	TGCGCCAGCAGCCAAACCTCGGACAGGACGGGAGGCTACACCTTC	.	TRBV4-1	TRBJ1-2	TRBD1
CASSPAAGGAADTQYF	TGTGCCAGCTCACCCGCAGCGGGGGGGGCCGCAGATACGCAGTATTTT	.	TRBV18	TRBJ2-3	TRBD2
CASSEQGSYGYTF	TGTGCCAGCAGCGAACAGGGGAGCTATGGCTACACCTTC	.	TRBV3-1/TRBV3-2	TRBJ1-2	TRBD1
CANKPAGSAKNIQYF	TGCGCCAACAAACCAGCGGGGTCAGCCAAAAACATTCAGTACTTC	.	TRBV5-1	TRBJ2-4	TRBD2